A single sample is the source of the 25 T cell receptor beta chains below, sequenced in a study of response to subunit inactivated influenza vaccine. From the RT-PCR reads, TCRdb called clonotypes with MiXCR, one entry per CDR3 protein. The repertoire holds roughly 700,000 distinct CDR3 sequences, with roughly 13% as singletons. The sequences come from PBMCs from blood, collected approximately 15 days before vaccination. All receptors derive from a man aged 45-65 years who received an inactivated influenza vaccine.

This clonotype was seen more than once but under ten times. The CDR3: CSARGGTGVSLAKNIQYF. The CDR3 DNA follows: TGCAGTGCTAGAGGGGGGACAGGGGTGAGCTTAGCCAAAAACATTCAGTACTTC. The genes are TRBV20-1 and TRBJ2-4; 10 positions match TRBD1. Germline V lookup: CDR1 DFQATT, CDR2 SNEGSKA (reference sequence). The CDR3 runs to 18 residues. After removal of 1 base from V and 0 bases from J, the junction contained 9 bases not matched to a gene.

This clonotype turned up a few times. The chain combines TRBV20-1 with TRBJ1-1; the match to TRBD1 covers 8 bases. V shed 5 bases, J shed 1 base, and the junction held 6 bases outside the gene matches. CDR1 and CDR2 (germline): DFQATT, SNEGSKA (reference sequence). The CDR3 loop spans 14 amino acids. The CDR3 DNA reads TGCAGTGCTCGACCTGGGACAGGGAACACTGAAGCTTTCTTT. This gives the protein CSARPGTGNTEAFF.

This clonotype has a count of ten or more. The gene calls are TRBV29-1 and TRBJ1-1, with D unclear. The V end was cut by 8 bases, the J end by 1 base, with 8 bases between. Germline lookup yields CDR1 SQVTM and CDR2 ANQGSEA. The CDR3 is 11 amino acids. This chain's CDR3 is CSSKENTEAFF. Written as DNA, the CDR3 is TGCAGCTCGAAAGAGAACACTGAAGCTTTCTTT.

This clonotype was detected ten times or more. This chain connects TRBV7-8 to TRBJ2-7; unclear D gene. This CDR3 region has 14 residues. In germline, CDR1 is SGHVS, CDR2 FQNEAQ. Between the trimmed V and J ends, which lost 6 bases and 2 bases, there was a span of 14 bases. The CDR3 nucleotides are TGTGCCAGCAGACCCTTTAGAGGCACCTACGAGCAGTACTTC. It specifies CASRPFRGTYEQYF.

This clonotype has a handful of counts. The genes are TRBV29-1 and TRBJ2-7, with TRBD1 identical over 8 bases. This CDR3 is built from 13 residues. Germline V gene lookup returns CDR1 SQVTM and CDR2 ANQGSEA. V lost 7 bases to trimming and J lost 6 bases; unmatched junction nucleotides: 11. The CDR3 coding sequence is TGCAGCGGAAGGACAGGGACGGTCGGCGAGCAGTACTTC. Its protein is CSGRTGTVGEQYF.

This clonotype appeared many times. The rearrangement joins TRBV20-1 to TRBJ1-1; D may be TRBD1 (5 bases). Trimming took 5 bases from V and 5 from J, leaving 18 bases between them. The CDR3 is 14 residues long. The germline gives CDR1 DFQATT, CDR2 SNEGSKA (reference sequence). CDR3 in amino acids: CSAYPGLGKTEAFF. CDR3 DNA: TGCAGTGCTTATCCGGGACTTGGGAAAACTGAAGCTTTCTTT.

This clonotype was counted a few times. This CDR3 reads CAISVSPQSEQFF. CDR3 in DNA: TGTGCCATCAGTGTTTCCCCCCAATCAGAGCAGTTCTTC. This sequence joins TRBV10-3 and TRBJ2-1; no clear D gene. CDR1 ENHRY and CDR2 SYGVKD come from the germline V gene. The CDR3 is 13 amino acids. The V end lost 4 bases, the J end lost 10 bases, and 14 bases lay between the germline ends.

This clonotype was picked up many times. V usage is TRBV24-1 and J usage is TRBJ1-2, with D unresolved. The V gene lost 3 bases and the J gene lost 5 bases, with 6 bases spanning the gap. Germline CDR1 reads KGHDR; CDR2 reads SFDVKD. CDR3 length equals 12 residues. The CDR3 here is CATSDEAYGYTF. DNA of the CDR3: TGTGCCACCAGTGATGAAGCATATGGCTACACCTTC.

The rearrangement uses TRBV20-1 and TRBJ2-3; TRBD1 agrees at 7 bases. The germline V gene encodes CDR1 DFQATT and CDR2 SNEGSKA (reference sequence). CDR3 size: 13 residues. Losses at the gene ends were 5 bases for V and 6 bases for J; bases not matched to a gene: 8. The CDR3 region is CSAPRQGSDTQYF. The CDR3 coding sequence is TGCAGTGCTCCGAGACAGGGTTCCGATACGCAGTATTTT.

The gene calls are TRBV18 and TRBJ2-5; TRBD2 agrees at 9 bases. The V gene's germline CDR1 is KGHSH and CDR2 LQKENI. V gave up 4 bases and J gave up 4 bases; unmatched junction bases: 7. CDR3 length: 15 residues. The CDR3 spells CASSRVAGVVETQYF. CDR3 in DNA: TGTGCCAGCTCACGAGTAGCGGGAGTCGTAGAGACCCAGTACTTC. The full variable domain, with the rest looked up from reference TRBV18 and TRBJ2-5, is NAGVMQNPRHLVRRRGQEARLRCSPMKGHSHVYWYRQLPEEGLKFMVYLQKENIIDESGMPKERFSAEFPKEGPSILRIQQVVRGDSAAYFCASSRVAGVVETQYFGPGTRLLVL.

The V and J genes are TRBV6-5 and TRBJ2-3, with 15 bases lining up with TRBD2. This CDR3 spans 17 amino acids. Germline V CDR1 and CDR2: MNHEY, SVGAGI. After removal of 2 bases from V and 3 bases from J, the junction contained 3 bases not matched to a gene. This CDR3 reads CASSYGGLAGGTDTQYF. The CDR3 DNA is TGTGCCAGCAGTTACGGAGGACTAGCGGGGGGGACAGATACGCAGTATTTT.

This clonotype appeared many times. The chain employs TRBV28 and TRBJ2-3; D unresolved. The V gene's germline CDR1 is MDHEN and CDR2 SYDVKM. This CDR3 is 12 amino acids long. V was cut by 7 bases and J by 2 bases, with 7 bases left in between. In nucleotides, the CDR3 is TGTGCCAGCAAACATACCACAGATACGCAGTATTTT. Protein: CASKHTTDTQYF.

This clonotype was counted between two and nine times. The rearrangement uses TRBV9 and TRBJ1-6; TRBD1 matches at 8 bases. From germline, CDR1 is SGDLS and CDR2 YYNGEE. There are 14 residues in the CDR3. Trimming at V came to 4 bases and at J to 13 bases, leaving 10 bases not matched to a gene. The CDR3 DNA sequence: TGTGCCAGCAGCCCCCTTGCAGGGGGCGCGCCCCTCCACTTT. Its protein product is CASSPLAGGAPLHF.

In this sample, this clonotype turned up many times. This chain uses TRBV24-1 with TRBJ2-2, with 9 positions matching TRBD1. V dropped 1 base and J dropped 4; count of bases not matched to a gene: 6. This CDR3 has 17 amino acids. Germline V CDR1 and CDR2: KGHDR, SFDVKD. The CDR3: CATSDFVGTGFTGELFF. The CDR3 DNA follows: TGTGCCACCAGTGATTTTGTGGGGACAGGGTTCACCGGGGAGCTGTTTTTT.

This clonotype was detected a few times. The V and J genes are TRBV6-5 and TRBJ2-1; D is unresolved. The CDR3 is 13 amino acids. Per the germline V gene, CDR1 is MNHEY and CDR2 is SVGAGI. V shed 4 bases and J shed 6 bases, with 10 bases lying between them. The CDR3 protein is CASSFWTSNEQFF. CDR3 coding DNA: TGTGCCAGCAGTTTTTGGACCTCCAATGAGCAGTTCTTC.

This clonotype has a handful of counts. This chain connects TRBV7-2 to TRBJ2-2, with 7 bases that match TRBD2. The CDR3 length is 16 residues. Trimming at V came to 1 base and at J to 6 bases, leaving 8 bases not matched to a gene. The germline V gene encodes CDR1 SGHTA and CDR2 FQGNSA. CDR3 loop: CASSLEGLPRSGELFF. The CDR3 DNA is TGTGCCAGCAGCTTAGAGGGACTACCAAGGTCCGGGGAGCTGTTTTTT.

The DNA for the CDR3 is TGTGCCAGCAGCAGTCGTTTAGGGACTATGGGGGAGACCCAGTACTTC. It translates to CASSSRLGTMGETQYF. V usage is TRBV4-2 and J usage is TRBJ2-5; 7 bases are a match to TRBD2. Germline V gene data show CDR1 as LGHNA and CDR2 as YNFKEQ. The trim removed 5 bases at V and 5 bases at J, leaving 14 bases unmatched. This CDR3 is 16 amino acids long.

The CDR3 reads CSAEGPKRSYEQYF. CDR3 in DNA: TGCAGTGCGGAAGGGCCGAAGCGCTCCTACGAGCAGTACTTC. The chain links TRBV20-1 to TRBJ2-7; no clear D gene. CDR1 is DFQATT, CDR2 SNEGSKA, per germline (reference sequence). The CDR3 loop spans 14 amino acids. With 6 bases removed from V and 0 bases from J, the gap between germline ends came to 15 bases.

The V and J genes are TRBV20-1 and TRBJ2-3, with 9 bases that match TRBD2. This CDR3 spans 15 amino acids. J was trimmed by 4 bases and V by 3 bases; bases with no gene match: 8. Germline V gene sequence: CDR1 DFQATT, CDR2 SNEGSKA (reference sequence). CDR3 DNA: TGCAGTGCTAGTAGGGGACTAGCACGGGCAGATACGCAGTATTTT. Its translation: CSASRGLARADTQYF.

This clonotype appeared a few times. This chain links TRBV7-9 with TRBJ2-3; D remains ambiguous. Between the trimmed V and J ends, which lost 9 bases and 5 bases, there was a span of 9 bases. The CDR3 consists of 11 residues. Germline V gene data show CDR1 as SEHNR and CDR2 as FQNEAQ (reference sequence). The CDR3 bases are TGTGCCAGTACGCGAATAGATACGCAGTATTTT. Its translation is CASTRIDTQYF.

The rearrangement joins TRBV7-2 to TRBJ2-5, with D tentatively TRBD1 or TRBD2 (5 bases each). Trimming removed 4 bases from V and 9 bases from J, with 21 bases in between. Germline V gives CDR1 SGHTA, CDR2 FQGNSA. This CDR3 has 15 amino acids. The CDR3 coding sequence is TGTGCCAGCAGCTCGAGGACCCGGGACGTGGATTCCCAGTACTTC. This translates into CASSSRTRDVDSQYF.

This clonotype was found a few times. The CDR3 nucleotides read TGCAGTGCTACCCTCAGAGAGACCCAGTACTTC. This sequence encodes CSATLRETQYF. The chain is built from TRBV20-1 and TRBJ2-5, with D unresolved. Germline loops: CDR1 DFQATT, CDR2 SNEGSKA (reference sequence). V lost 4 bases and J lost 4, with 7 bases in between. The CDR3 has 11 amino acids.

This clonotype occurred a few times. In nucleotides, the CDR3 is TGCAGTGCCCCAGCGGGAGGGGGGGACACCGGGGAGCTGTTTTTT. Translating it yields CSAPAGGGDTGELFF. The rearrangement uses TRBV20-1 and TRBJ2-2, with 10 bases lining up with TRBD2. V trimming: 6 bases; J trimming: 3 bases; junction bases outside the gene matches: 7. The CDR3 contains 15 residues. Germline V gene lookup returns CDR1 DFQATT and CDR2 SNEGSKA (reference sequence).

This clonotype was counted between two and nine times. V and J are TRBV29-1 and TRBJ2-7; 10 nucleotides align to TRBD1. The germline gives CDR1 SQVTM, CDR2 ANQGSEA. CDR3 length: 14 residues. V was pared by 4 bases and J by 1 base, with 4 bases of the junction left unmatched. Here the CDR3 reads CSVADRGPSYEQYF. DNA of the CDR3: TGCAGCGTTGCAGACAGGGGGCCGTCCTACGAGCAGTACTTC.

CDR3 protein: CASSESGGLGETQYF. For the CDR3, the DNA is TGTGCCAGCAGTGAATCTGGGGGATTGGGAGAGACCCAGTACTTC. The J gene is TRBJ2-5, the V gene TRBV25-1; the D gene could be TRBD1 or TRBD2 (5 bases each). Between the trimmed V and J ends, which lost 1 base and 4 bases, there was a span of 13 bases. There are 15 residues in the CDR3. Looked up from germline, CDR1 is MGHDK and CDR2 is SYGVNS.